This T cell receptor beta chain was captured in a study of PD-L1 blockade in urothelial cancer. As for the study in general: Each participant's history included 0 to 3 prior chemotherapy regimens.

Generated by immunoSEQ multiplex PCR, the TCRdb table keeps only in-frame clones and is missing some. The sample shows 75,000 to 95,000 clones, 85% to 95% of them seen only once. Patients yielded 1 to 8 samples each, pretreatment and on-treatment. The CDR3 is 13 residues long. Per germline, CDR1 SGHKS and CDR2 YYEKEE (reference sequence). V was cut by 4 bases and J by 6 bases, with 11 bases left in between. Here the sequenced sample was PBMCs, taken around atezolizumab (anti-PD-L1) treatment. This clonotype originated in a man in his 60s with urothelial cancer. The chain is built from TRBV5-5 and TRBJ2-4; possible D gene TRBD1, 5 bases. CDR3 residues: CASSPWGGNIQYF. The CDR3 DNA is TGTGCCAGCAGCCCCTGGGGCGGAAACATTCAGTACTTC.